The 17 T cell receptor beta chains below come from one sample, sequenced in a study of shared clonotypes between healthy human individuals. TCRdb keeps only in-frame clones here, not all; method: immunoSEQ multiplex PCR. This table holds approximately 1.9 million clones, 93% found once. Naivety among CD8 cells was defined by CD45RO negativity and positive CCR7 selection, thereby excluding terminally differentiated effector memory CD45RA+ cells. Sequencing was performed on naive CD8+ T cells from PBMCs. All receptors derive from a man between 18 and 29 years old in good health. Some clones in this sample may be carry-over from other donors' samples.

This clone was observed once. CDR3 nucleotide sequence: TGTGCCATCAGTGAGTCGAAGCAGATTAGCACAGATACGCAGTATTTT. It specifies CAISESKQISTDTQYF. V gene TRBV10-3 combines with J gene TRBJ2-3; no reliable D call. Germline-derived CDR1 and CDR2 are ENHRY and SYGVKD. CDR3 length equals 16 residues. Trimming took 0 bases from V and 0 from J, leaving 10 bases between them.

The V and J genes are TRBV9 and TRBJ2-3; D unresolved. V lost 4 bases, J lost 0 bases, and 12 bases lay in between. The CDR3 length is 15 residues. Germline V gene sequence: CDR1 SGDLS, CDR2 YYNGEE. The CDR3 reads CASSPAVVSTDTQYF. CDR3 DNA sequence: TGTGCCAGCAGCCCTGCGGTGGTGAGCACAGATACGCAGTATTTT.

CDR3: CASNLQETQYF. The CDR3 nucleotides are TGTGCCAGCAACCTCCAAGAGACCCAGTACTTC. The genes are TRBV6-7 and TRBJ2-5; D gene uncertain. TRBV6-7 is sorted into the ORF group, with uncertain function. Deletions cut 7 bases from V and 1 base from J, with 4 bases between. The CDR3 consists of 11 residues.

The gene calls are TRBV19 and TRBJ1-1; D remains ambiguous. With 1 base removed from V and 5 bases from J, the gap between germline ends came to 14 bases. Germline assignment: CDR1 LNHDA and CDR2 SQIVND (reference sequence). The CDR3 extends over 15 amino acids. DNA for the CDR3: TGTGCCAGTAGTATAGTCGCGGCTAGGTGGACTGAAGCTTTCTTT. Its translation: CASSIVAARWTEAFF.

The chain is built from TRBV27 and TRBJ2-1; D is uncertain. The CDR3 contains 15 residues. V was shortened by 2 bases and J by 4 bases, with 12 bases between the two germline ends. CDR1 MNHEY and CDR2 SMNVEV come from the germline V gene (reference sequence). CDR3 region: CASSLVIVDYNEQFF. The CDR3 region has the DNA TGTGCCAGCAGTTTAGTCATCGTCGATTACAATGAGCAGTTCTTC.

The V and J genes are TRBV10-3 and TRBJ2-1; 9 positions match TRBD1. The germline CDR1 and CDR2 sequences are ENHRY and SYGVKD. With V trimmed by 0 bases and J by 4 bases, 7 bases remained unmatched. The CDR3 has 17 amino acids. The CDR3 DNA sequence: TGTGCCATCAGTGAGTCGGGGGGACAGGGATTTTACAATGAGCAGTTCTTC. This codes for CAISESGGQGFYNEQFF.

V usage is TRBV5-8 and J usage is TRBJ2-4; 8 nucleotides match TRBD1. CDR3 size: 16 residues. V was pared by 4 bases and J by 8 bases, with 14 bases of the junction left unmatched. Germline V gene sequence: CDR1 SGHTS, CDR2 YDEGEE. CDR3: CASSPGQAPLQDIQYF. CDR3 DNA: TGTGCCAGCAGCCCGGGACAGGCCCCTCTTCAGGACATTCAGTACTTC.

This chain connects TRBV5-1 to TRBJ1-2; D gene ambiguous. There are 14 residues in the CDR3. The germline V and J ends were trimmed by 3 bases and 2 bases, with 11 bases remaining between them. CDR1 is SGHRS, CDR2 YFSETQ, per germline. The CDR3 spells CASSSYDRNYGYTF. The DNA of the CDR3 is TGCGCCAGCAGCTCTTATGACCGGAACTATGGCTACACCTTC.

In this sample, this clone turned up a few times. The chain couples TRBV7-6 to TRBJ1-2; the match to TRBD1 covers 11 bases. Germline V gives CDR1 SGHVS, CDR2 FNYEAQ. V lost 5 bases to trimming and J lost 8 bases; unmatched junction nucleotides: 7. This CDR3 has 14 amino acids. CDR3 bases: TGTGCCAGCAGCCTCGGGACAGGGGGAGGCGGCTACACCTTC. The encoded protein is CASSLGTGGGGYTF.

The rearrangement links TRBV28 to TRBJ2-1; 7 bases match TRBD2. The trim removed 9 bases at V and 2 bases at J, leaving 1 base unmatched. Germline CDR1 and CDR2: MDHEN and SYDVKM. The CDR3 covers 12 residues. The CDR3 nucleotides are TGTGCCAGTGGGACTACCTACAATGAGCAGTTCTTC. Translation gives CASGTTYNEQFF.

The J gene is TRBJ2-3, the V gene TRBV18; D is possibly TRBD2 (6 bases). The CDR3 has 18 residues. The V gene's germline CDR1 is KGHSH and CDR2 LQKENI. V was cut by 8 bases and J by 0 bases, with 24 bases left in between. CDR3 nucleotides: TGTGCCAGCGTCCGGGGCGGGGAGACGAAATTTAGCACAGATACGCAGTATTTT. Its protein product is CASVRGGETKFSTDTQYF.

V and J are TRBV7-9 and TRBJ2-1; TRBD1 matches at 7 bases. The CDR3 is 14 residues long. With V trimmed by 5 bases and J by 6 bases, 7 bases remained unmatched. Germline V gives CDR1 SEHNR, CDR2 FQNEAQ (reference sequence). As DNA, the CDR3 is TGTGCCAGCAGCATCGCGGACAGGAGCAATGAGCAGTTCTTC. Its translation is CASSIADRSNEQFF.

V and J are TRBV14 and TRBJ2-7; 9 bases match TRBD1. The germline V gene has CDR1 SGHDN and CDR2 FVKESK. V shed 4 bases, J shed 4 bases, and the junction held 11 bases outside the gene matches. The CDR3 sequence is 16 residues long. The CDR3 here is CASSPRQGVGAYEQYF. As DNA, the CDR3 is TGTGCCAGCAGCCCTAGACAGGGGGTAGGAGCTTACGAGCAGTACTTC.

V gene TRBV28 combines with J gene TRBJ2-1, with 9 bases lining up with TRBD2. The J segment lost 7 bases and the V segment lost 6 bases, leaving 7 bases of the junction unmatched. The germline V gene encodes CDR1 MDHEN and CDR2 SYDVKM. The CDR3 spans 14 residues. In nucleotides, the CDR3 is TGTGCCAGCAGCATCGGGACTAGCTGGAATGAGCAGTTCTTC. Protein product: CASSIGTSWNEQFF.

J is TRBJ2-7 and V is TRBV9; TRBD1 agrees at 11 bases. CDR1 and CDR2 from the germline V gene are SGDLS and YYNGEE. The junction had 4 bases not matched to a gene; V was cut back by 4 bases and J by 4 bases. This CDR3 is built from 14 residues. CDR3 coding DNA: TGTGCCAGCAGCTCGGGGGACAGGGGGTACGAGCAGTACTTC. This encodes CASSSGDRGYEQYF.

This clone came up once. J is TRBJ2-7 and V is TRBV27; TRBD2 agrees at 12 bases. Germline CDR1 reads MNHEY; CDR2 reads SMNVEV (reference sequence). The CDR3 has 20 residues. The junction had 20 bases not matched to a gene; V was cut back by 8 bases and J by 0 bases. This CDR3 is CASRSRDGGLAGRSSYEQYF. CDR3 nucleotides: TGTGCCAGCCGGTCCCGCGACGGGGGACTAGCGGGCCGAAGCTCCTACGAGCAGTACTTC.

The chain joins TRBV27 to TRBJ2-2; D is perhaps TRBD2 (5 bases). This CDR3 is 14 amino acids long. Germline lookup yields CDR1 MNHEY and CDR2 SMNVEV (reference sequence). V shed 6 bases and J shed 7 bases, with 15 bases lying between them. This CDR3 is CASSLSLRGGELFF. In DNA, the CDR3 is TGTGCCAGCAGCCTGTCTCTTCGGGGCGGGGAGCTGTTTTTT.